This T cell receptor beta chain was recovered during a study of blood T cell repertoires in COVID-19. In the study's own analysis: Reference gene primers were amplified, and this amplification served to estimate nucleated cell counts. Here immunoSEQ multiplex PCR was the method, and the copy in TCRdb shows in-frame clones only, minus some. V, J and clone size derive from that table, while D and trimming were established from the DNA sequence. This table has roughly 250,000 clones, roughly 80% appearing once. Sequences were obtained from peripheral blood. The origin of this receptor is a man aged 50 to 59 with active or convalescent COVID-19.

CDR3 in amino acids: CASSPGTGENEQFF. In DNA, the CDR3 is TGTGCCAGCTCACCCGGGACAGGGGAAAATGAGCAGTTCTTC. This chain connects TRBV18 to TRBJ2-1, with 10 bases fitting TRBD1. The CDR3 totals 14 residues. After removal of 3 bases from V and 7 bases from J, the junction contained 3 bases not matched to a gene. Germline CDR1 KGHSH, CDR2 LQKENI.